This T cell receptor (beta chain) appears in the sequencing data of a study of blood T cell repertoires in COVID-19. Study summary: Both acute and convalescent COVID-19 samples were obtained from the United States, Italy and Spain. In each case, the material was cDNA or gDNA derived from T cells, B-cell-depleted T cells, or PBMCs.

Under the authors' procedure: Estimated nucleated cell counts came from reference gene primer amplification. Profiling relied on immunoSEQ multiplex PCR, and the TCRdb table lists in-frame clones only, not all of them. V and J calls and clone size are as listed in that table; D and trimming were resolved from the DNA. The table includes about 74,000 clones, about 84% detected once. J lost 2 bases, V lost 6 bases, and 4 bases had no gene match. The CDR3 is 15 amino acids. Germline CDR1 SNHLY, CDR2 FYNNEI. The sample consisted of peripheral blood. This chain links TRBV2 with TRBJ1-5; TRBD1 matches 10 bases. This clonotype was obtained from a human donor in a cohort sampled during active COVID-19. In DNA, the CDR3 is TGTGCCAGCAGAGCGACAGGGGGCGGCAATCAGCCCCAGCATTTT. Protein: CASRATGGGNQPQHF.